These T cell receptor beta chains were read from a single sample in a study of blood T cell repertoires in COVID-19. Profiling relied on immunoSEQ multiplex PCR, and the TCRdb table lists in-frame clones only, not all of them. The table lists 400,000 or so clones, around 91% of them singletons, with around 1.1% in the top ten. Material: PBMCs or T cells enriched from blood (not recorded which). Every receptor here comes from a young man who had recovered from COVID-19. Each CDR3 is given with its conserved first and last residue. Each record gives: clone size, J gene, V gene, D gene, CDR3 DNA, CDR3 protein. A D gene is named only where the DNA matches it firmly. Expanded clones get a size class; other rows say once, few or many, or leave the size out.

clone_size: NA; j_call: TRBJ2-5; v_call: TRBV14; d_call: NA; cdr3_nt: TGTGCCAGCAGCTTAGTACAAGAGACCCAGTACTTC; cdr3_aa: CASSLVQETQYF
clone_size: NA; j_call: TRBJ1-1; v_call: TRBV28; d_call: NA; cdr3_nt: TGTGCCAGCAGGGAGACAGGTAAAGCTTTCTTT; cdr3_aa: CASRETGKAFF
clone_size: NA; j_call: TRBJ1-1; v_call: TRBV11-1; d_call: NA; cdr3_nt: TGTGCCAGCAGCCATCGACAGCAGAACACTGAAGCTTTCTTT; cdr3_aa: CASSHRQQNTEAFF
clone_size: NA; j_call: TRBJ2-2; v_call: TRBV21-1; d_call: NA; cdr3_nt: TGTGCCAGCAGCAAAAGAGTGAGACTAGCCAGAACGGGGGAGCTGTTTTTT; cdr3_aa: CASSKRVRLARTGELFF
clone_size: NA; j_call: TRBJ2-7; v_call: TRBV6-5; d_call: NA; cdr3_nt: TGTGCCAGCAGTTACCGGCGCGTTGGCGGATCCTACGAGCAGTACTTC; cdr3_aa: CASSYRRVGGSYEQYF
clone_size: NA; j_call: TRBJ2-7; v_call: TRBV11-3; d_call: NA; cdr3_nt: TGTGCCAGCAGCTTAGATCGCCTTAGTGAGCAGTACTTC; cdr3_aa: CASSLDRLSEQYF
clone_size: NA; j_call: TRBJ2-2; v_call: TRBV10-3; d_call: TRBD2; cdr3_nt: TGTGCCACCAATCTAGCGGTAGACGGGAGGGAGCTGTTTTTT; cdr3_aa: CATNLAVDGRELFF
clone_size: NA; j_call: TRBJ1-6; v_call: TRBV9; d_call: NA; cdr3_nt: TGTGCCAGCAGCGTAGGTCAGGGTACACCCCTCCACTTT; cdr3_aa: CASSVGQGTPLHF
clone_size: NA; j_call: TRBJ1-1; v_call: TRBV5-1; d_call: NA; cdr3_nt: TGCGCCAGCAGACGAACCGGGACTCCCCGCACTGAAGCTTTCTTT; cdr3_aa: CASRRTGTPRTEAFF
clone_size: NA; j_call: TRBJ1-3; v_call: TRBV20-1; d_call: NA; cdr3_nt: TGCAGTGCCCCCCGTGAGGGCACCATATATTTT; cdr3_aa: CSAPREGTIYF
clone_size: NA; j_call: TRBJ2-7; v_call: TRBV9; d_call: TRBD2; cdr3_nt: TGTGCCAGCAGCGTTACCGGGGAGCGGGGCAACGAGCAGTACTTC; cdr3_aa: CASSVTGERGNEQYF
clone_size: NA; j_call: TRBJ2-1; v_call: TRBV3-1/TRBV3-2; d_call: TRBD1; cdr3_nt: TGTGCCAGCAGCCAATCGCAGGGGACAGGGAATGAGCAGTTCTTC; cdr3_aa: CASSQSQGTGNEQFF
clone_size: NA; j_call: TRBJ2-7; v_call: TRBV5-1; d_call: TRBD2; cdr3_nt: TGCGCCAGCAGCCAAACTAGCGGGACTTCCTACGAGCAGTACTTC; cdr3_aa: CASSQTSGTSYEQYF
clone_size: NA; j_call: TRBJ2-7; v_call: TRBV12-3/TRBV12-4; d_call: NA; cdr3_nt: TGTGCCAGCAGTTATATTCGCGGGGAGCAGTACTTC; cdr3_aa: CASSYIRGEQYF
clone_size: NA; j_call: TRBJ2-7; v_call: TRBV5-6; d_call: NA; cdr3_nt: TGTGCCAGCAGCTTTTCGGGTTCCTACGAGCAGTACTTC; cdr3_aa: CASSFSGSYEQYF
clone_size: NA; j_call: TRBJ2-7; v_call: TRBV7-3; d_call: TRBD1; cdr3_nt: TGTGCCAGCAGCATAACCGGGACAGGGCATTACGAGCAGTACTTC; cdr3_aa: CASSITGTGHYEQYF
clone_size: NA; j_call: TRBJ2-5; v_call: TRBV7-6; d_call: NA; cdr3_nt: TGTGCCAGCAGCTTAGCGGCCACCCGCGGGGAGACCCAGTACTTC; cdr3_aa: CASSLAATRGETQYF
clone_size: NA; j_call: TRBJ2-1; v_call: TRBV5-1; d_call: TRBD2; cdr3_nt: TGCGCCAGCAGCCAATCCCGCGGGAGCTCCTACAATGAGCAGTTCTTC; cdr3_aa: CASSQSRGSSYNEQFF
clone_size: NA; j_call: TRBJ1-1; v_call: TRBV30; d_call: NA; cdr3_nt: TGTGCCTGGAGTGTACCGGTCTTAAGAGACACTGAAGCTTTCTTT; cdr3_aa: CAWSVPVLRDTEAFF
clone_size: NA; j_call: TRBJ2-2; v_call: TRBV11-3; d_call: TRBD1; cdr3_nt: TGTGCCAGCAGCTCGCGGACAGGGGGAGGCGGGGAGCTGTTTTTT; cdr3_aa: CASSSRTGGGGELFF
clone_size: NA; j_call: TRBJ1-1; v_call: TRBV5-1; d_call: NA; cdr3_nt: TGCGCCAGCAGCCTGACAGGACTCATGAACACTGAAGCTTTCTTT; cdr3_aa: CASSLTGLMNTEAFF
clone_size: NA; j_call: TRBJ1-2; v_call: TRBV29-1; d_call: NA; cdr3_nt: TGCAGCGTTGAAGATCTGGGGCATGGCTACACCTTC; cdr3_aa: CSVEDLGHGYTF
clone_size: NA; j_call: TRBJ1-1; v_call: TRBV7-9; d_call: TRBD1; cdr3_nt: TGTGCCAGCAGCCCCCACAGGGGAGGGAACACTGAAGCTTTCTTT; cdr3_aa: CASSPHRGGNTEAFF
clone_size: NA; j_call: TRBJ2-7; v_call: TRBV5-1; d_call: NA; cdr3_nt: TGCGCCAGCAGCTCCTGGCGGTACGAGCAGTACTTC; cdr3_aa: CASSSWRYEQYF
clone_size: NA; j_call: TRBJ2-5; v_call: TRBV3-1/TRBV3-2; d_call: TRBD1; cdr3_nt: TGTGCCAGCAGCCAAGATCTAGGGGGCTGGGAGACCCAGTACTTC; cdr3_aa: CASSQDLGGWETQYF
clone_size: NA; j_call: TRBJ1-2; v_call: TRBV9; d_call: NA; cdr3_nt: TGTGCCAGCAGCGTAGTGGATTCTAGTGGCTACACCTTC; cdr3_aa: CASSVVDSSGYTF
clone_size: NA; j_call: TRBJ2-7; v_call: TRBV3-1/TRBV3-2; d_call: NA; cdr3_nt: TGTGCCAGCAGCCAAGGTGCCAGACAGGTTCACTCCTACGAGCAGTACTTC; cdr3_aa: CASSQGARQVHSYEQYF
clone_size: NA; j_call: TRBJ2-3; v_call: TRBV4-1; d_call: NA; cdr3_nt: TGCGCCAGCAGCCAAGATCCAGGGCCTCGGGCAGATACGCAGTATTTT; cdr3_aa: CASSQDPGPRADTQYF
clone_size: NA; j_call: TRBJ1-1; v_call: TRBV24-1; d_call: NA; cdr3_nt: TGTGCCACCAGTGCGGAGGGATTGAACACTGAAGCTTTCTTT; cdr3_aa: CATSAEGLNTEAFF
clone_size: NA; j_call: TRBJ2-1; v_call: TRBV5-4; d_call: TRBD2; cdr3_nt: TGTGCCAGCAGCTCGACTAGCGGGAGCGTCAATGAGCAGTTCTTC; cdr3_aa: CASSSTSGSVNEQFF
clone_size: NA; j_call: TRBJ1-1; v_call: TRBV28; d_call: NA; cdr3_nt: TGTGCCAGCAGTTTTCTCCCGGGGGACTTGGAAGCTTTCTTT; cdr3_aa: CASSFLPGDLEAFF
clone_size: NA; j_call: TRBJ2-2; v_call: TRBV4-1; d_call: TRBD2; cdr3_nt: TGCGCCAGCAGCCACCCGACTAGCGAGAAGAACACCGGGGAGCTGTTTTTT; cdr3_aa: CASSHPTSEKNTGELFF
clone_size: NA; j_call: TRBJ2-3; v_call: TRBV10-3; d_call: TRBD2; cdr3_nt: TGTGCCATCAGTGAACCCGGACTAGCGGGGAGTTTGGATACGCAGTATTTT; cdr3_aa: CAISEPGLAGSLDTQYF
clone_size: NA; j_call: TRBJ2-3; v_call: TRBV7-9; d_call: NA; cdr3_nt: TGTGCCAGCTACTTAGGGGGGACAGTTAGCACAGATACGCAGTATTTT; cdr3_aa: CASYLGGTVSTDTQYF
clone_size: NA; j_call: TRBJ2-1; v_call: TRBV7-8; d_call: TRBD2; cdr3_nt: TGTGCCAGCAGCCAGAGCCCTAGCGGGAGTTTTGAGCAGTTCTTC; cdr3_aa: CASSQSPSGSFEQFF
clone_size: NA; j_call: TRBJ1-1; v_call: TRBV30; d_call: TRBD1; cdr3_nt: TGTGCCTGGAACCAGGGACAGCACACTGAAGCTTTCTTT; cdr3_aa: CAWNQGQHTEAFF
clone_size: once; j_call: TRBJ1-5; v_call: TRBV29-1; d_call: TRBD1; cdr3_nt: TGCAGCGTGAGACAGGGAAATCAGCCCCAGCATTTT; cdr3_aa: CSVRQGNQPQHF
clone_size: NA; j_call: TRBJ2-7; v_call: TRBV11-2; d_call: NA; cdr3_nt: TGTGCCAGCAGCTTTTCTGGCGGGCCGGGGGAGCAGTACTTC; cdr3_aa: CASSFSGGPGEQYF
clone_size: once; j_call: TRBJ2-7; v_call: TRBV28; d_call: TRBD1; cdr3_nt: TGTGCCAGCAGCCGGACAGGGGGTTCCTACGAGCAGTACTTC; cdr3_aa: CASSRTGGSYEQYF
clone_size: NA; j_call: TRBJ2-7; v_call: TRBV5-5; d_call: NA; cdr3_nt: TGTGCCAGCAGCTTGAACCCCGGGGGCTCCTACGAGCAGTACTTC; cdr3_aa: CASSLNPGGSYEQYF
clone_size: NA; j_call: TRBJ1-6; v_call: TRBV30; d_call: NA; cdr3_nt: TGTGCCTGGAGTGTCTACTCCTATAATTCACCCCTCCACTTT; cdr3_aa: CAWSVYSYNSPLHF
clone_size: NA; j_call: TRBJ2-1; v_call: TRBV19; d_call: NA; cdr3_nt: TGTGCCAGTAGTATATTGGGTAGCAGCAATGAGCAGTTCTTC; cdr3_aa: CASSILGSSNEQFF